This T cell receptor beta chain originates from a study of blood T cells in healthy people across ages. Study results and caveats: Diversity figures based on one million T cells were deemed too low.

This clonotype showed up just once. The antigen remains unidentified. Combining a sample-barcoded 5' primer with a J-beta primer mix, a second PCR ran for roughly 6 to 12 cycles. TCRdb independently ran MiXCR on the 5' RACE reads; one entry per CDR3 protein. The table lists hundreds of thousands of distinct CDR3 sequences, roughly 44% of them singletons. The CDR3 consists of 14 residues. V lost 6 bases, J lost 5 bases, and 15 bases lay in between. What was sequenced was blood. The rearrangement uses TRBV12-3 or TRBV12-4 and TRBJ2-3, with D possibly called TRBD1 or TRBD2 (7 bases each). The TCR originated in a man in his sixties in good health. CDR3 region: CASSQGEGRDTQYF. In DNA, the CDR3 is TGTGCCAGCAGCCAGGGGGAGGGCCGAGATACGCAGTATTTT.